Listed below are T cell receptor beta chains from one sample, sequenced in a study of regulatory T cells in long-lasting Graves disease. TCRdb analysed the multiplex PCR reads with MiXCR anew, one entry per CDR3 protein. The table shows about 400,000 distinct CDR3 sequences, with approximately 16% occurring only once. A further study also used this sample, focusing on T cells in Graves' hyperthyroidism and ophthalmopathy.

Sequencing used peripheral blood mononuclear cells (PBMCs), obtained at new diagnosis, from a patient treated with antithyroid drugs. Receptors were obtained from a woman in her thirties or forties with Graves disease. Both conserved end residues are part of each CDR3. Each record gives: CDR3 protein, CDR3 DNA, clone size, V gene, D gene, J gene. A D gene is named only where the DNA matches it firmly. The size entry is marked missing in some rows and otherwise reads once, few, many or a size class.

CDR3: CASSRYSGSTYNEQFF
DNA: TGTGCCAGCAGCCGATATAGCGGGAGTACTTACAATGAGCAGTTCTTC
size: NA
V: TRBV7-3
D: TRBD2
J: TRBJ2-1

CDR3: CASRFTLGDTQYF
DNA: TGTGCCAGCAGATTCACACTGGGGGATACGCAGTATTTT
size: many
V: TRBV2
D: NA
J: TRBJ2-3

CDR3: CASGLGTGGADTQYF
DNA: TGTGCTAGTGGTTTGGGGACAGGGGGCGCAGATACGCAGTATTTT
size: many
V: TRBV12-5
D: TRBD1
J: TRBJ2-3

CDR3: CASSESAGRGETQYF
DNA: TGTGCCAGCAGTGAATCTGCGGGTAGGGGAGAGACCCAGTACTTC
size: many
V: TRBV2
D: NA
J: TRBJ2-5

CDR3: CASTSRGSIHNEQFF
DNA: TGTGCCAGCACCTCCCGCGGGAGTATCCACAATGAGCAGTTCTTC
size: many
V: TRBV11-3
D: TRBD2
J: TRBJ2-1

CDR3: CASSLGLEKLFF
DNA: TGTGCCAGCAGCTTGGGACTAGAAAAACTGTTTTTT
size: NA
V: TRBV5-6
D: NA
J: TRBJ1-4

CDR3: CASTAGEYEQFF
DNA: TGTGCCAGCACAGCCGGGGAGTACGAGCAGTTCTTC
size: many
V: TRBV11-3
D: NA
J: TRBJ2-1

CDR3: CASSTGLAGSGETQYF
DNA: TGTGCCAGCAGCACCGGACTAGCGGGGTCTGGAGAGACCCAGTACTTC
size: many
V: TRBV7-2
D: TRBD2
J: TRBJ2-5

CDR3: CASSLASGLNTEAFF
DNA: TGCGCCAGCAGCTTGGCTTCAGGGTTGAACACTGAAGCTTTCTTT
size: many
V: TRBV5-1
D: NA
J: TRBJ1-1

CDR3: CASWAHSTDTQYF
DNA: TGTGCCAGTTGGGCCCATAGCACAGATACGCAGTATTTT
size: many
V: TRBV10-3
D: NA
J: TRBJ2-3